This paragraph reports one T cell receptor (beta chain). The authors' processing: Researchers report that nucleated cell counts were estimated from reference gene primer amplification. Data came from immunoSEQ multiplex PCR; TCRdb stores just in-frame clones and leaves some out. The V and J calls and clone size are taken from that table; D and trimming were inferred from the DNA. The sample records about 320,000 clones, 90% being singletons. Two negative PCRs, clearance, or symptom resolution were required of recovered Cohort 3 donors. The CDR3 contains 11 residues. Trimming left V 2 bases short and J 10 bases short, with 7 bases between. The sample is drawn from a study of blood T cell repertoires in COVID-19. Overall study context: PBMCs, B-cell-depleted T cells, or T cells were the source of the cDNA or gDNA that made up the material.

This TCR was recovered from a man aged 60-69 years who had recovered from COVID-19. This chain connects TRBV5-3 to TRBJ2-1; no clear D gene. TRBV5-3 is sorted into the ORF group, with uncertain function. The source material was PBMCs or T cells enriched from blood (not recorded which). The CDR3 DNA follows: TGTGCCAGAAGCTTTGTTAGAGAGCAGTTCTTC. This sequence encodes CARSFVREQFF.